The TCR beta chain described here comes from a study of regulatory T cells in long-lasting Graves disease. Researchers made TCR beta libraries by using iRepertoire HTBI primers and running Arm-PCR on CDR3 regions. MiXCR was run by TCRdb on the multiplex PCR reads, yielding one entry per CDR3 protein. The data contain 400,000 or so distinct CDR3 sequences, roughly a quarter of them seen just once; the ten biggest clones take up roughly 30%. Time point of the sample: persistent/refractory GD, antithyroid drugs over 5 years with positive TRAb. Preparation of the TCR library used RNA extracted from PBMCs. V lost 1 base to trimming and J lost 7 bases; unmatched junction nucleotides: 8. Germline V lookup: CDR1 SGHRS, CDR2 YFSETQ. CDR3 length: 15 residues. This clonotype was seen more than once but under ten times.

The specimen comprised peripheral blood mononuclear cells (PBMCs), sampled when the disease was refractory, from a patient treated with antithyroid drugs. The chain links TRBV5-1 to TRBJ2-7, with 10 bases identical to TRBD2. This receptor was taken from a female donor with Graves disease. CDR3 sequence: CASSLTSGKSEEQYF. The CDR3 nucleotides read TGCGCCAGCAGCTTGACTAGCGGGAAGAGTGAGGAGCAGTACTTC.